The clone carrying this T cell receptor beta chain was seen a single time. The CDR3 extends over 15 amino acids. With V trimmed by 5 bases and J by 7 bases, 13 bases remained unmatched. Per germline, CDR1 SGHAT and CDR2 FQNNGV. This record belongs to a study of shared clonotypes between healthy human individuals. Sequencing used immunoSEQ multiplex PCR; TCRdb keeps in-frame clones, though not all of them. The sample holds over a million clones, 95% to 99% seen once. Sequences were obtained from naive CD4+ T cells sorted from blood. Subset given: CD45RA+ positively selected. The TCR was taken from a man aged 30 to 39 in good health. The V call is TRBV11-2, the J call TRBJ2-7; 8 positions match TRBD2. In DNA form, the CDR3 reads TGTGCCAGCAGCCCTCATGGGGCGGGAGGCGGAGAGCAGTACTTC. Amino acids: CASSPHGAGGGEQYF.